This entry features one T cell receptor beta chain sequence. The antigen this receptor binds is unknown. No much larger clonotype is one base removed from it; base qualities were not supplied. Inclusion was restricted to participants for whom at least one PBMC sample before ART initiation and at least two post-ART samples were available. Every participant with HIV received treatment in the United States of America. Before DNA extraction, cryopreserved samples of 1-10 million PBMC were thawed and then washed. At the time of the earliest PBMC sample for each participant with HIV, ages ranged from about 23 to 60 years. Per participant, PBMC samples came from 1-4 timepoints prior to ART initiation and 2-8 timepoints following ART initiation, for a median of 7 samples. For every participant, serial HIV viral load, CD4+ T-cell count, ART history and demographic data were obtained. A Qiagen kit on a QIAcube was used to extract genomic DNA from unsorted PBMC, with samples processed in batches of 12.

This sample is drawn from a study of long-term antiretroviral therapy in people with HIV (dated by TCRdb to between 2021 and 2024). At the level of the whole study: The earliest samples were collected about a decade before the 2015 WHO recommendation for immediate ART, when ART was typically delayed until CD4 counts fell. A retrospective serial study tested whether ART initiation and durable HIV suppression were associated with changes in peripheral blood TRB repertoire composition and diversity. The cohort contributed under 200 cryopreserved PBMC samples from 30 to 35 adults with confirmed HIV infection, collected serially over a mean of about six years (range 1-12). Among the approximately 27 participants with HIV, fewer than twelve were female. No cross-contamination during QIAcube processing was seen in test extractions of a monoclonal T-cell line run alongside 30 to 35 polyclonal samples. General findings and caveats noted by the study authors: No data were available on ART adherence, viral resistance or therapy changes, limiting inferences about post-ART repertoire changes. At every time point, the repertoire was dominated by expanded TRB clones first identified before ART initiation, although this dominance fluctuated and, in many PLHIV, declined after ART. Because PBMC availability was limited, only the TCR beta chain was sequenced, with no alpha chain pairing. The samples span the years 2004 to 2017, and the ART regimens used at that time may not be as effective as current regimens. Starting ART was linked to a significant rise in TRB diversity, yet even after long-term ART the diversity remained significantly lower than in transplant donor controls. Narrower CDR3 length ranges were observed in HIV repertoires than in controls, and an antigen-experienced repertoire with only a slight naive shift after ART was suggested by the network structure. Because pre-ART samples had limited cell numbers, profiling was done on unsorted PBMC rather than on sorted CD4+ and CD8+ T cells.

The trim is 5 bases for V and 0 bases for J, with a gap of 11 bases between the germline ends. Including the terminal cysteine and phenylalanine, the CDR3 comprises 16 residues. The sequence is cut down to CDR3 DNA, 48 bases in frame from base 1. CDR1 and CDR2 were assigned from the germline V gene as KGHSH and LQKENI. Sequencing of the TRB variable region was done with the immunoSEQ hsTCRB v3.0 assay at survey level resolution. TRB sequencing targeted a depth of 40,000-50,000 T-cell genomes per sample. Pooled TRB libraries were sequenced on an Illumina MiSeq with a v3 150-cycle kit. Per the original workflow: Repertoire analysis ran in R within a reproducible Nextflow workflow covering QC, data transformation and analysis. Custom analyses were implemented in LymphoSeq2, an R package for AIRR-Seq data exploration. Several samples yielding fewer than 5000 total TRB sequences were excluded, leaving 150 to 200 analyzed HIV repertoires. Among the approximately 190 retained HIV repertoires, 55 to 65 were collected before ART initiation and approximately 130 were collected after ART initiation. Repertoires were downsampled to 5000 TRB nucleotide sequences, and summary statistics were averaged over 100 downsampling iterations. TRB sequences were retained for analysis only if CDR3 regions of at least seven amino acids were present. Diversity was assessed using a clonality score derived from Shannon entropy and using the Gini coefficient. In the repertoire networks, any two of the top 5000 CDR3 amino acid sequences were connected whenever the two sequences differed by an edit distance of one. Antigen specificity groups and MHC restriction were predicted for TRB CDR3 amino acid sequences with GLIPH2. To flag known CMV, EBV, HIV or tissue antigen associations, CDR3 amino acid sequences were matched against VDJdb and McPAS-TCR. Pre-ART, post-ART and control groups were compared with Wilcoxon signed-rank tests and Holm-Bonferroni correction. TCRdb holds this immuneACCESS table with in-frame rearrangements only. Some clones are missing; in checked studies, unresolved V genes explain under half, and the rest has no known cause. The V and J calls and the clone size are those of that table, but D and trimming were determined from the DNA. The sample data list about 34,000 clones, and 80% to 90% of these were observed just once. Roughly 7.9% of the sample lies in the top ten.

Sequenced material: unsorted PBMCs, taken 0.4 years before starting antiretroviral therapy. The V gene is TRBV18 and the J gene is TRBJ2-6; no D gene can be assigned with confidence. The TCR originated in a man aged 18 to 29 with HIV. In nucleotides, the sequence is TGTGCCAGCTCAGCCCCTACAAACTCTGGGGCCAACGTCCTGACTTTC. Its protein product is CASSAPTNSGANVLTF. With the rest looked up from the reference TRBV18 and TRBJ2-6 genes rather than sequenced, the full variable domain is NAGVMQNPRHLVRRRGQEARLRCSPMKGHSHVYWYRQLPEEGLKFMVYLQKENIIDESGMPKERFSAEFPKEGPSILRIQQVVRGDSAAYFCASSAPTNSGANVLTFGAGSRLTVL.